This T cell receptor beta chain was identified in a study of prognosis after radiotherapy for stage I lung cancer. Study-wide background: The study delivered radiotherapy as SBRT in 3 to 5 fractions, with a biologically effective dose of at least 100 Gy.

There are many counts of this clonotype. The genomic DNA TCR beta CDR3 region underwent two rounds of multiplex PCR. First-round PCR, the initial amplification, used primers specific to each TRBV and TRBJ gene. Each CDR3 protein gets one entry after TCRdb re-called the multiplex PCR reads with MiXCR. The profile shows roughly 26,000 distinct CDR3 sequences, around 32% of them singletons. Germline V lookup: CDR1 SGHRS, CDR2 YFSETQ. Germline trimming cut 1 base from V and 4 bases from J; bases unmatched to any gene: 8. The CDR3 sequence is 16 residues long. The gene calls are TRBV5-1 and TRBJ2-3; 8 nucleotides align to TRBD2. This clonotype was sampled from a donor aged 50 or older with non-small cell lung cancer. The sequencing used PBMCs, collected before or after stereotactic body radiation therapy (not recorded which). The CDR3 DNA sequence: TGCGCCAGCAGCTTGTTCGATAGCGGGACCGCAGATACGCAGTATTTT. It translates to CASSLFDSGTADTQYF.